This T cell receptor beta chain emerged from a study of graft-versus-host responses after intestinal transplantation. Sequencing used immunoSEQ multiplex PCR; TCRdb keeps in-frame clones, though not all of them. Of over 100,000 clones in the sample, roughly 91% were seen once. CDR3 size: 16 residues. Germline V gene sequence: CDR1 SGHRS, CDR2 YFSETQ. J lost 8 bases, V lost 2 bases, and 12 bases had no gene match. Study results and caveats: There was an association between peak levels of circulating GvH clones and early post-transplant HvG declines. Some patients had graft-donor T cell macrochimerism. In their allografts, the ratios of graft-versus-host to host-versus-graft T cell clones were high.

With regard to this clone: The antigen remains unidentified.

The sequence derives from a human donor who received an intestinal transplant. This chain joins TRBV5-1 and TRBJ2-1; 8 bases align to TRBD1. The specimen was unstimulated CD4+ T cells sorted from spleen or lymph node cells, collected before intestinal transplant. The CDR3 DNA is TGCGCCAGCAGCTTCCGGACAGGGTATATCATAGATGAGCAGTTCTTC. It specifies CASSFRTGYIIDEQFF.